A single TCR beta chain is shown here with its context. Its antigen is currently unknown. Before sequencing, viral peptide pools were used by the ViraFEST assay to expand antigen-specific CD4+ T cells. The culture ran for roughly ten days before CD4+ T cells were isolated. Sometime from March through December 2020, the person acquired a SARS-CoV-2 infection that PCR confirmed. The participants, recipients of two vaccine doses, got either BNT162b2 or mRNA-1273. IL-2 medium was substituted for half the medium on days 3 and 7. This sample is drawn from a study of vaccination effects on CD4 cells after COVID-19. Looking at the study overall: A few convalescent patients were sampled after vaccination (early and late).

V trimming: 2 bases; J trimming: 0 bases; junction bases outside the gene matches: 6. This CDR3 contains 16 residues. Per the germline V gene, CDR1 is SGHVS and CDR2 is FNYEAQ. Points from the study as a whole: Late in the post-vaccination period, infection-induced and vaccine-induced clones underwent marked clonal contraction. Relatively few convalescent patients took part in the study, which had no early post-infection timepoints.

Profiling relied on immunoSEQ multiplex PCR, and the TCRdb table lists in-frame clones only, not all of them. The data show almost 15,000 clones, with about 74% seen just once and around 23% held by the top ten. The chain couples TRBV7-6 to TRBJ1-1; 7 bases line up with TRBD1. This TCR was recovered from a human donor who had a prior SARS-CoV-2 infection. The sequencing used CD4+ T cells from PBMCs cultured with HCoV-NL63 spike peptides, collected after COVID-19 vaccination. The CDR3 DNA sequence: TGTGCCAGCAGCTTATTCCAGGGGGGCATGAACACTGAAGCTTTCTTT. Translating gives CASSLFQGGMNTEAFF. Filled out from reference TRBV7-6 and TRBJ1-1, the complete variable domain reads GAGVSQSPRYKVTKRGQDVALRCDPISGHVSLYWYRQALGQGPEFLTYFNYEAQQDKSGLPNDRFSAERPEGSISTLTIQRTEQRDSAMYRCASSLFQGGMNTEAFFGQGTRLTVV.